This T cell receptor (beta chain) was profiled in a study of T cell repertoires in cytomegalovirus infection. This clonotype was detected many times. Its target is unknown. TCRdb called the reads again in MiXCR, with one record for every CDR3 protein. The sample lists almost 300,000 distinct CDR3 sequences, about 9.2% seen once, with around 2.5% in the top ten. The germline V gene has CDR1 LNHDA and CDR2 SQIVND (reference sequence). Trimming took 1 base from V and 1 from J, leaving 11 bases between them. There are 16 residues in the CDR3. Regarding the study as a whole: HLA-C-restricted CMV clonotypes gave the most frequent clonotype in two of eight donors.

The sample taken for sequencing was PBMCs. This receptor was obtained from a human donor in good health (CMV status not recorded). Some clones in this sample may be carry-over from other donors' samples. The rearrangement uses TRBV19 and TRBJ1-5; D is unresolved. In DNA, the CDR3 is TGTGCCAGTAGTATAGTCAGAAACCCCAGCAATCAGCCCCAGCATTTT. It is translated as CASSIVRNPSNQPQHF.